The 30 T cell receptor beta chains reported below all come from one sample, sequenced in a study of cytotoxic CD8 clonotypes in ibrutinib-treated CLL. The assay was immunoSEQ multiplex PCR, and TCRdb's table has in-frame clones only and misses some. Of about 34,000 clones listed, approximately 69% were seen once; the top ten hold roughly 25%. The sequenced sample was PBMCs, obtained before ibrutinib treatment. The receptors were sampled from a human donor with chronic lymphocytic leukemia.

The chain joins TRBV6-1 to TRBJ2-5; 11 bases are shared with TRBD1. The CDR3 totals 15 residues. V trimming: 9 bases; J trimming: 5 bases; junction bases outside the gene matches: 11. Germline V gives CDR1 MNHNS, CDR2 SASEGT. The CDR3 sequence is CASQPGQGAVETQYF. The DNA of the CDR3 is TGTGCCAGTCAACCCGGACAGGGGGCCGTCGAGACCCAGTACTTC.

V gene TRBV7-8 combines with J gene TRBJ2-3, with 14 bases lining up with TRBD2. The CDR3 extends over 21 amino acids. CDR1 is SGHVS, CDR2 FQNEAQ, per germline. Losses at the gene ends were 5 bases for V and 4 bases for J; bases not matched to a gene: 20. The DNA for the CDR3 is TGTGCCAGCAGCCCTAAACGGGGGGGGACTAGCGGGAGTATTACCCCAGATACGCAGTATTTT. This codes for CASSPKRGGTSGSITPDTQYF. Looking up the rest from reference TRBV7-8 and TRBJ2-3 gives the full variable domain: GAGVSQSPRYKVAKRGQDVALRCDPISGHVSLFWYQQALGQGPEFLTYFQNEAQLDKSGLPSDRFFAERPEGSVSTLKIQRTQQEDSAVYLCASSPKRGGTSGSITPDTQYFGPGTRLTVL.

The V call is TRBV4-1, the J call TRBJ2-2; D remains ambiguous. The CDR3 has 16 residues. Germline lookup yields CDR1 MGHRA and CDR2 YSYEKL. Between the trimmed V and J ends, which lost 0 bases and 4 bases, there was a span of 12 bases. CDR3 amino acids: CASSQDQGLLTGELFF. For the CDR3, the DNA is TGCGCCAGCAGCCAAGATCAAGGATTACTCACCGGGGAGCTGTTTTTT.

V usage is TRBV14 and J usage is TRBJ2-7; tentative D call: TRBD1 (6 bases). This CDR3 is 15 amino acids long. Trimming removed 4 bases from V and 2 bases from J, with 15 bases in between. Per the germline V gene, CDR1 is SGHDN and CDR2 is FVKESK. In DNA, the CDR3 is TGTGCCAGCAGCCGACGGCAGGGGAGCGCCTACGAGCAGTACTTC. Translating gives CASSRRQGSAYEQYF.

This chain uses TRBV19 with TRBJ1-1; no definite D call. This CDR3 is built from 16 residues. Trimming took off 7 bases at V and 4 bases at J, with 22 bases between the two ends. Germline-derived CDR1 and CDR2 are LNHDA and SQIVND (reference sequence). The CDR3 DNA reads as TGTGCCAGTACGCCACGGGCGGAATCCTGGGGCACTGAAGCTTTCTTT. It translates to CASTPRAESWGTEAFF.

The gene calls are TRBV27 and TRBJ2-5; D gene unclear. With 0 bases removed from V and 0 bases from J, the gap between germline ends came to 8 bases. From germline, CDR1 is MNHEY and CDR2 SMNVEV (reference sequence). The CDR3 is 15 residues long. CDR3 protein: CASSLSAQNQETQYF. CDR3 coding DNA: TGTGCCAGCAGTTTATCGGCACAGAACCAAGAGACCCAGTACTTC.

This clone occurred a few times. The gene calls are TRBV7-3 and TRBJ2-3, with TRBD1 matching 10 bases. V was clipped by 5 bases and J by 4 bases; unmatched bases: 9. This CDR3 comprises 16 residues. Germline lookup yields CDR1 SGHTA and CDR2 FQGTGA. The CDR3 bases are TGTGCCAGCAGCACTGGGGACAGGGGAGGGTCAGATACGCAGTATTTT. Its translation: CASSTGDRGGSDTQYF.

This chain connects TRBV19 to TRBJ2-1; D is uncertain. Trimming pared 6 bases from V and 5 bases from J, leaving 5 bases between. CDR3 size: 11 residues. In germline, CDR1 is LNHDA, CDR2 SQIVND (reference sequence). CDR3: CASSLNNEQFF. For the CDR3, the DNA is TGTGCCAGTAGCCTAAACAATGAGCAGTTCTTC. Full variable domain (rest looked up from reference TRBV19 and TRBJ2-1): DGGITQSPKYLFRKEGQNVTLSCEQNLNHDAMYWYRQDPGQGLRLIYYSQIVNDFQKGDIAEGYSVSREKKESFPLTVTSAQKNPTAFYLCASSLNNEQFFGPGTRLTVL.

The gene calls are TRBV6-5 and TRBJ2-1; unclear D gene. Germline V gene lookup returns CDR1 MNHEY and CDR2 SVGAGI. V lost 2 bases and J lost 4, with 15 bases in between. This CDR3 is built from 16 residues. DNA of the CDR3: TGTGCCAGCAGTTACCAGACACATGCCGGTTACAATGAGCAGTTCTTC. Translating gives CASSYQTHAGYNEQFF.

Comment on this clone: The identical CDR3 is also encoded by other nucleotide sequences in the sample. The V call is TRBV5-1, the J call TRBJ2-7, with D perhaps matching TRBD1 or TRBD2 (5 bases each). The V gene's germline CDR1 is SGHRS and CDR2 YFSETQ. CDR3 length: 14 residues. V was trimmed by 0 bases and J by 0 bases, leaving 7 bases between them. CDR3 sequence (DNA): TGCGCCAGCAGCTTGGAGGGGAGCTCCTACGAGCAGTACTTC. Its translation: CASSLEGSSYEQYF. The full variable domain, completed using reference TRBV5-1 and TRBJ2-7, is KAGVTQTPRYLIKTRGQQVTLSCSPISGHRSVSWYQQTPGQGLQFLFEYFSETQRNKGNFPGRFSGRQFSNSRSEMNVSTLELGDSALYLCASSLEGSSYEQYFGPGTRLTVT.

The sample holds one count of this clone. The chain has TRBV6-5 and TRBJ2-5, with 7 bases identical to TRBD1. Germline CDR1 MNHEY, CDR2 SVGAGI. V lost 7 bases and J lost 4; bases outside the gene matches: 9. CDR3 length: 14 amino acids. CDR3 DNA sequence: TGTGCCAGCACCCCGAGGGGGCTCATAGAGACCCAGTACTTC. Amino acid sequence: CASTPRGLIETQYF.

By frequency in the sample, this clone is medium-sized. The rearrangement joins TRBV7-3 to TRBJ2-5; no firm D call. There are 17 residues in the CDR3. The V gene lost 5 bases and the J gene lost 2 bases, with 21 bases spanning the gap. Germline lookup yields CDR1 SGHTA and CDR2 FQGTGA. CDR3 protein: CASSPWGFRQLQETQYF. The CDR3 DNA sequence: TGTGCCAGCAGCCCTTGGGGTTTCCGGCAGCTACAAGAGACCCAGTACTTC. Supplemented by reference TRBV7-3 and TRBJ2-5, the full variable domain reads GAGVSQTPSNKVTEKGKYVELRCDPISGHTALYWYRQSLGQGPEFLIYFQGTGAADDSGLPNDRFFAVRPEGSVSTLKIQRTERGDSAVYLCASSPWGFRQLQETQYFGPGTRLLVL.

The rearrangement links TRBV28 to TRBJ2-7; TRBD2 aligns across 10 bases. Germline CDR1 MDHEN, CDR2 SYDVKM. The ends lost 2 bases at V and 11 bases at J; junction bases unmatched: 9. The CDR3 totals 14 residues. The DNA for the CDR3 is TGTGCCAGCAGTTTAGGGGTTAGCGGGAGGTCGGAGTACTTC. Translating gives CASSLGVSGRSEYF.

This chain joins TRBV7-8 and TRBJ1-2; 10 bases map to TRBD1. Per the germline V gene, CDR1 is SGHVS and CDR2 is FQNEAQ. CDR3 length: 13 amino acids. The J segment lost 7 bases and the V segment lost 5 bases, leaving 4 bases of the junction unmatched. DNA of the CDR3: TGTGCCAGCAGCCCGGGACAGGGGTTTGGCTACACCTTC. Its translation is CASSPGQGFGYTF.

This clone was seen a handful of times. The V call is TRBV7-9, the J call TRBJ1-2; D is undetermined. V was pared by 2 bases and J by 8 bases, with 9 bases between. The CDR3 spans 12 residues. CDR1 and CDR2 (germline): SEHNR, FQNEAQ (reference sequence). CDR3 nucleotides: TGTGCCAGCAGCTTACAGGAGGAAGGCTACACCTTC. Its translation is CASSLQEEGYTF. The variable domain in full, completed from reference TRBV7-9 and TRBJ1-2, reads DTGVSQNPRHKITKRGQNVTFRCDPISEHNRLYWYRQTLGQGPEFLTYFQNEAQLEKSRLLSDRFSAERPKGSFSTLEIQRTEQGDSAMYLCASSLQEEGYTFGSGTRLTVV.

CDR3 bases: TGTGCCAGCAGGGGACAGGGGGCCGGCTCCTACGAGCAGTACTTC. This gives the protein CASRGQGAGSYEQYF. The V call is TRBV6-5, the J call TRBJ2-7, with 12 bases identical to TRBD1. V lost 6 bases, J lost 0 bases, and 3 bases stayed unmatched. CDR3 length equals 15 residues. The V gene's germline CDR1 is MNHEY and CDR2 SVGAGI.

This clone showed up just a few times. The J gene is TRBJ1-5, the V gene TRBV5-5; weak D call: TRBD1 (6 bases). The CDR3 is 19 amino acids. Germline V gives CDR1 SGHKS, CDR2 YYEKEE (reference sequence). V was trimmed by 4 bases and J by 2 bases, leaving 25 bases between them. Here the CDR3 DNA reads TGTGCCAGCAGCACCCGTGGAGAAACAGGGCGGGTAGGCAATCAGCCCCAGCATTTT. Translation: CASSTRGETGRVGNQPQHF.

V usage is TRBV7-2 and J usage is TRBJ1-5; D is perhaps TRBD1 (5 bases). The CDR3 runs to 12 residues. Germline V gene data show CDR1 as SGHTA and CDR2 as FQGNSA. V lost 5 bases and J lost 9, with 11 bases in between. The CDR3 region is CASSGGAGPQHF. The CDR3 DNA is TGTGCCAGCAGCGGAGGGGCAGGGCCCCAGCATTTT. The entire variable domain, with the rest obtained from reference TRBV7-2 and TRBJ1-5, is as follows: GAGVSQSPSNKVTEKGKDVELRCDPISGHTALYWYRQSLGQGLEFLIYFQGNSAPDKSGLPSDRFSAERTGGSVSTLTIQRTQQEDSAVYLCASSGGAGPQHFGDGTRLSIL.

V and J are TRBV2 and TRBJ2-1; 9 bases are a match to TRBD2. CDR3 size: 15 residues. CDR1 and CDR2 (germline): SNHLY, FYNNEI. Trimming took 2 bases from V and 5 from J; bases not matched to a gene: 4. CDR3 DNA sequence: TGTGCCAGCAGTGAACTAGCGGGATATAACAATGAGCAGTTCTTC. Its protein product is CASSELAGYNNEQFF.

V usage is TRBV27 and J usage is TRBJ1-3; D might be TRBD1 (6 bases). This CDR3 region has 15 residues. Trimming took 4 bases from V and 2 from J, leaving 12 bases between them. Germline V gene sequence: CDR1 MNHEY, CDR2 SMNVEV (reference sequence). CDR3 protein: CASSSYREAGNTIYF. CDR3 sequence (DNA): TGTGCCAGCAGTTCTTACAGGGAAGCTGGAAACACCATATATTTT.

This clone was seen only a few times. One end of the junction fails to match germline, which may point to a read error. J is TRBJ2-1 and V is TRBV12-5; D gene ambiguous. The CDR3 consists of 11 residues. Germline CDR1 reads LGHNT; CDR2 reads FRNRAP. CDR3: CASGTYNEQFF. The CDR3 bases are TGTGCTAGTGGAACCTATAATGAGCAGTTCTTC.

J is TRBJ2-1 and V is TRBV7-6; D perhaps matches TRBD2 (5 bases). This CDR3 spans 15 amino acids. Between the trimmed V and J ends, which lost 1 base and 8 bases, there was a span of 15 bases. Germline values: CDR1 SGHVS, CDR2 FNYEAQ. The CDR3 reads CASSLVASLWDEQFF. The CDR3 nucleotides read TGTGCCAGCAGCTTAGTAGCGAGTCTTTGGGATGAGCAGTTCTTC.

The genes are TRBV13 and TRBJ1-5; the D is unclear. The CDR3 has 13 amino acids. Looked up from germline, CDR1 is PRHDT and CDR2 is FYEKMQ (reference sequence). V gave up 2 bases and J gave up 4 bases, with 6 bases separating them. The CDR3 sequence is CASSLTLNQPQHF. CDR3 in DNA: TGTGCCAGCAGCTTAACCCTGAATCAGCCCCAGCATTTT.

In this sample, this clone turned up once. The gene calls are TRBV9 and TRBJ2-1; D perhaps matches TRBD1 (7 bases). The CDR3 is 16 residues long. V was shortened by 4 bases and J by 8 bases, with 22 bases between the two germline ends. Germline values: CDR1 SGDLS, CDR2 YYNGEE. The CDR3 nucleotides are TGTGCCAGCAGCCCCCCAGGGGGGCCGTCATCCCATGAGCAGTTCTTC. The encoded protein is CASSPPGGPSSHEQFF.

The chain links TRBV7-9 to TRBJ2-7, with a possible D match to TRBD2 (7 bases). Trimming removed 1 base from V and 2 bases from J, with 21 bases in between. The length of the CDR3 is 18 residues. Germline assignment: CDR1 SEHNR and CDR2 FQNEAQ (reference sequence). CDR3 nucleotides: TGTGCCAGCAGCTTAGAAGGGGGGGGCCCGCGACAGACCTACGAGCAGTACTTC. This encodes CASSLEGGGPRQTYEQYF. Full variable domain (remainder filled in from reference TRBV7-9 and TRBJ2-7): DTGVSQNPRHKITKRGQNVTFRCDPISEHNRLYWYRQTLGQGPEFLTYFQNEAQLEKSRLLSDRFSAERPKGSFSTLEIQRTEQGDSAMYLCASSLEGGGPRQTYEQYFGPGTRLTVT.

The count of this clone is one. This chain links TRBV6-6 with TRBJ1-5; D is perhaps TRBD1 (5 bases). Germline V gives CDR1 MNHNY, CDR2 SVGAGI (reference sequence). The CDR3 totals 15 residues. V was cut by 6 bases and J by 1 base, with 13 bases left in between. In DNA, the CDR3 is TGTGCCAGCAGCCTGGGACGGGAAAGCAATCAGCCCCAGCATTTT. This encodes CASSLGRESNQPQHF.

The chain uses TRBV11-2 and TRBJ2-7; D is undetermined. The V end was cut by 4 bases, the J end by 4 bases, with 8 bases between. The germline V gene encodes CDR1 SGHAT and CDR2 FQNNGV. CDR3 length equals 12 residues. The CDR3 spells CASSSLRYEQYF. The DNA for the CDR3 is TGTGCCAGCAGCTCTCTTAGGTACGAGCAGTACTTC.

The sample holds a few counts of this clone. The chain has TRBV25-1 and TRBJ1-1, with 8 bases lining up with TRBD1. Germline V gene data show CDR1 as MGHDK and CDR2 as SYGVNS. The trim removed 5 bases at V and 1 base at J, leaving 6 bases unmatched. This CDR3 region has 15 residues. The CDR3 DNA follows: TGTGCCAGCAGTCCCCGGCAGGGGGCGAACACTGAAGCTTTCTTT. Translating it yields CASSPRQGANTEAFF.

The CDR3 coding sequence is TGTGCCAGCATACGGATCACCATGAACACTGAAGCTTTCTTT. Translated, it gives CASIRITMNTEAFF. The genes are TRBV2 and TRBJ1-1; D remains ambiguous. Germline CDR1 SNHLY, CDR2 FYNNEI. V was pared by 7 bases and J by 0 bases, with 12 bases between. The CDR3 is made up of 14 amino acids.

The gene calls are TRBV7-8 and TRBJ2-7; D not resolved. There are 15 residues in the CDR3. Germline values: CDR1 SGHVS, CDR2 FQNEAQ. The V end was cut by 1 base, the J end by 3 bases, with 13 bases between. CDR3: CASSLVETPSYEQYF. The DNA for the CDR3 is TGTGCCAGCAGCTTAGTCGAGACGCCCAGCTACGAGCAGTACTTC.